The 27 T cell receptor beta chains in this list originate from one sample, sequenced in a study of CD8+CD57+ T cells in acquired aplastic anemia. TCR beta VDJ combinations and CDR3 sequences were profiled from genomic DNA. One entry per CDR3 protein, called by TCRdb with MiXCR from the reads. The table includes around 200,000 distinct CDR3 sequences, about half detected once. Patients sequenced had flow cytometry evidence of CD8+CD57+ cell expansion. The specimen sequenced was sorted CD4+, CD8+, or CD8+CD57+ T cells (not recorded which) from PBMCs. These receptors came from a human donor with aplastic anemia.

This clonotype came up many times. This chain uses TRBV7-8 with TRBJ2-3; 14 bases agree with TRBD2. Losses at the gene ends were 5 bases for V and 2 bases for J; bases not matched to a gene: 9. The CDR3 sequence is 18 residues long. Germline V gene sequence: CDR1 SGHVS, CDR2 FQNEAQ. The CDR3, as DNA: TGTGCCAGCAGCCGCGGACTAGCGGGGGGCTTTGTCACAGATACGCAGTATTTT. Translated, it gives CASSRGLAGGFVTDTQYF. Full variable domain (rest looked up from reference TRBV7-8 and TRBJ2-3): GAGVSQSPRYKVAKRGQDVALRCDPISGHVSLFWYQQALGQGPEFLTYFQNEAQLDKSGLPSDRFFAERPEGSVSTLKIQRTQQEDSAVYLCASSRGLAGGFVTDTQYFGPGTRLTVL.

The CDR3 DNA sequence: TGCAGCGGGGGGGACATCGACACCGGGGAGCTGTTTTTT. Protein: CSGGDIDTGELFF. The chain carries TRBV29-1 and TRBJ2-2; D is tentatively TRBD1 or TRBD2 (6 bases each). The CDR3 is made up of 13 amino acids. Between the trimmed V and J ends, which lost 7 bases and 3 bases, there was a span of 12 bases. Germline-derived CDR1 and CDR2 are SQVTM and ANQGSEA.

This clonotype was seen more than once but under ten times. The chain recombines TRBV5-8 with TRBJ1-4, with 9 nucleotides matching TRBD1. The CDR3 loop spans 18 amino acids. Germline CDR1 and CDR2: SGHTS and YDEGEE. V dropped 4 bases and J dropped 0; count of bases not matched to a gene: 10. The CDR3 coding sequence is TGTGCCAGCAGCCCAGGACAGGGGATCGAAACAACTAATGAAAAACTGTTTTTT. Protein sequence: CASSPGQGIETTNEKLFF.

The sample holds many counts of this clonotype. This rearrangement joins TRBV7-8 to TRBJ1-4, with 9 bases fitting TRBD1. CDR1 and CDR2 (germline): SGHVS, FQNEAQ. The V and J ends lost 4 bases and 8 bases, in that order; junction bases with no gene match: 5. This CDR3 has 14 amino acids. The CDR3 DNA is TGTGCCAGCAGCTCCGACAGGGGGAAAGAAAAACTGTTTTTT. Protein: CASSSDRGKEKLFF.

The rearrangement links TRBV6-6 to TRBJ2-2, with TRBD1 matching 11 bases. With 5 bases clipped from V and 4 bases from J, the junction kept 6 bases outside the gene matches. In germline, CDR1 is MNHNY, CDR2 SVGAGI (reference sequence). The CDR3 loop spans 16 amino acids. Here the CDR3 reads CASSQGQGEITGELFF. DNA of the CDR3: TGTGCCAGCAGTCAGGGACAGGGGGAGATCACCGGGGAGCTGTTTTTT.

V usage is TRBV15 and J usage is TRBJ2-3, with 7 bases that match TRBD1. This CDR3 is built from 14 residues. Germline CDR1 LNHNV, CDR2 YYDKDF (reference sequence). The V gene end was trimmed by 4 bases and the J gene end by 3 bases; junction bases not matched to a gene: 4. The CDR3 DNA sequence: TGTGCCACCAGCACACAGGGGTTGACAGATACGCAGTATTTT. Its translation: CATSTQGLTDTQYF.

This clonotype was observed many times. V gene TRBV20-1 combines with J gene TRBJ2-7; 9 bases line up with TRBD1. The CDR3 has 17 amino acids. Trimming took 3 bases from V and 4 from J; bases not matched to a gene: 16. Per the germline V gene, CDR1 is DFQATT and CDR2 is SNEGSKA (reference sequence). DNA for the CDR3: TGCAGTGCTAGGGGCTATAGGGCCTCGACAGGGGGTTACGAGCAGTACTTC. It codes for CSARGYRASTGGYEQYF.

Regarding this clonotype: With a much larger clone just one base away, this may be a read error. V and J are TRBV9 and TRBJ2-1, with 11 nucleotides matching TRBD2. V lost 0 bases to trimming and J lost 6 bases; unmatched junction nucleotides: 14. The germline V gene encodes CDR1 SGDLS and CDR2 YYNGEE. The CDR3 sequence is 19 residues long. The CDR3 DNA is TGTGCCAGCAGCGTAGTGGGTCTAGCGGGGGGCCTCCCGCCCAATGAGCAGTTCTTC. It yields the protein CASSVVGLAGGLPPNEQFF. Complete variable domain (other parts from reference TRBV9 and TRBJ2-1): DSGVTQTPKHLITATGQRVTLRCSPRSGDLSVYWYQQSLDQGLQFLIQYYNGEERAKGNILERFSAQQFPDLHSELNLSSLELGDSALYFCASSVVGLAGGLPPNEQFFGPGTRLTVL.

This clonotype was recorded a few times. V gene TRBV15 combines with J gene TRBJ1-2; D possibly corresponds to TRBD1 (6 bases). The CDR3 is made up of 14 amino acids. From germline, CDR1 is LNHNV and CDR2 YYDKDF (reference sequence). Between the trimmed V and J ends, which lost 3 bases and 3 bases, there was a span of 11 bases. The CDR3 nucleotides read TGTGCCACCAGCAGGAGGACAGCAGACTATGGCTACACCTTC. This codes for CATSRRTADYGYTF.

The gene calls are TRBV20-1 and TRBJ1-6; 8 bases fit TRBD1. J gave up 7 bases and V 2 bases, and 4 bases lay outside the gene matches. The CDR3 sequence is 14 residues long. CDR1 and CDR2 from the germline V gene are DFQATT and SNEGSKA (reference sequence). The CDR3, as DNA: TGCAGTGCTAGACTGGGACAGGCGAATTCACCCCTCCACTTT. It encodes CSARLGQANSPLHF.

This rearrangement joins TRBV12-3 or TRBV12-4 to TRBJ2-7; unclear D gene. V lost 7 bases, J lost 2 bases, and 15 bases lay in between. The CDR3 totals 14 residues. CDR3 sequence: CASITTPVTYEQYF. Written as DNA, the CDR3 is TGTGCCAGCATCACCACCCCTGTCACCTACGAGCAGTACTTC.

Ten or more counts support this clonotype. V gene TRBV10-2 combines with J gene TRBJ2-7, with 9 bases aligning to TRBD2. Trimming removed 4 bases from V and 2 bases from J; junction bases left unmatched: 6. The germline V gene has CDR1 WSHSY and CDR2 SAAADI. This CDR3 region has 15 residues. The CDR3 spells CASSVLAGAAYEQYF. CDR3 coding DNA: TGCGCCAGCAGTGTTTTAGCGGGGGCCGCCTACGAGCAGTACTTC.

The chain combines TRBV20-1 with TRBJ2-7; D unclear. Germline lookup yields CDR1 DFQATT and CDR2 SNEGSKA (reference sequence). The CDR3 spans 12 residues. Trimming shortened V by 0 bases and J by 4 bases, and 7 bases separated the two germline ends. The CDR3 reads CSAREGPYEQYF. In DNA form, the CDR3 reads TGCAGTGCTAGAGAAGGACCTTACGAGCAGTACTTC.

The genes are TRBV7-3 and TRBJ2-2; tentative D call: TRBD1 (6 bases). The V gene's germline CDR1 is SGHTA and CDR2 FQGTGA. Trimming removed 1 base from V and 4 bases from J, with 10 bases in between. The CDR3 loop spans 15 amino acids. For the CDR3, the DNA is TGTGCCAGCAGCTTAAACAGGGTGGGCACCGGGGAGCTGTTTTTT. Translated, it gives CASSLNRVGTGELFF.

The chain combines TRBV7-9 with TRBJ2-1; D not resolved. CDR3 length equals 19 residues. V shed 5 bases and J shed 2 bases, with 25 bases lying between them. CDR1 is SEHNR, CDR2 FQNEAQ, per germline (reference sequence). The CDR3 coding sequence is TGTGCCAGCAGCGCCGCTATCGGCGCCACCAACGGGCCCTACAATGAGCAGTTCTTC. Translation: CASSAAIGATNGPYNEQFF.

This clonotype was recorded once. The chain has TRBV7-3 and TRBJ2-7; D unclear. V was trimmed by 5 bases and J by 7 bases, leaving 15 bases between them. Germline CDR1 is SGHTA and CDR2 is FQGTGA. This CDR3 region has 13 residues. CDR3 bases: TGTGCCAGCAGCGCTACCCCCGGCGCAGAGCAGTACTTC. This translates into CASSATPGAEQYF.

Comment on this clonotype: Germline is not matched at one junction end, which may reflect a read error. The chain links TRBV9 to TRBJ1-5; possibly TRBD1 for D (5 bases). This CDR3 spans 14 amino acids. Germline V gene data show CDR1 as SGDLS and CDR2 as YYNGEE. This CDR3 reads CASSVTDSNQPQHF. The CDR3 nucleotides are TGTGCCAGCAGCGTAACAGACAGCAACCAGCCCCAGCATTTT.

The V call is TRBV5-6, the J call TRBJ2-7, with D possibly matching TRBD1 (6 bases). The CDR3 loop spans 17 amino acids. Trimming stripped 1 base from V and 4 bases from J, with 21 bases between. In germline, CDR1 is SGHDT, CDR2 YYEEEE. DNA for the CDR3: TGTGCCAGCAGCTTGTCCCTCATCAGGGGTTTTCCATACGAGCAGTACTTC. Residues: CASSLSLIRGFPYEQYF.

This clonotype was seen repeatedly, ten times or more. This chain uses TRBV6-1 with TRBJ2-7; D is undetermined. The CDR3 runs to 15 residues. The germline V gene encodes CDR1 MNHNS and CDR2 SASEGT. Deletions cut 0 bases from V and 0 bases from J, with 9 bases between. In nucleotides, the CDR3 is TGTGCCAGCAGTGAAGCGCAGGTCAACTCCTACGAGCAGTACTTC. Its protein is CASSEAQVNSYEQYF.

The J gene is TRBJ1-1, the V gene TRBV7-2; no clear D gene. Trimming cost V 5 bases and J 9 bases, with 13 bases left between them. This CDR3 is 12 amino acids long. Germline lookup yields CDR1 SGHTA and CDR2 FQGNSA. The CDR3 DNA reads TGTGCCAGCAGCCCTACGGGTTACCAAGCTTTCTTT. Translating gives CASSPTGYQAFF.

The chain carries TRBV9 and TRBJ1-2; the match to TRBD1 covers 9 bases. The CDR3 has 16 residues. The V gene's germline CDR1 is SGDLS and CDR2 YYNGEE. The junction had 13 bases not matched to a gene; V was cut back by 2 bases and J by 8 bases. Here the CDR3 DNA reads TGTGCCAGCAGCGTTCCAAAGGGACAGGGATATATGGGCTACACCTTC. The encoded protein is CASSVPKGQGYMGYTF.

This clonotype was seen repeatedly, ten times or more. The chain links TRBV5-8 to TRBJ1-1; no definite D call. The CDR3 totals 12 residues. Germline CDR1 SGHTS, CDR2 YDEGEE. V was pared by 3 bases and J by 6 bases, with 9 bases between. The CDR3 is CASSSRLSEAFF. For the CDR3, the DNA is TGTGCCAGCAGCTCTAGGCTGTCTGAAGCTTTCTTT. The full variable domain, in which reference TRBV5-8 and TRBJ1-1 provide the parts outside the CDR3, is EAGVTQSPTHLIKTRGQQATLRCSPISGHTSVYWYQQALGLGLQFLLWYDEGEERNRGNFPPRFSGRQFPNYSSELNVNALELEDSALYLCASSSRLSEAFFGQGTRLTVV.

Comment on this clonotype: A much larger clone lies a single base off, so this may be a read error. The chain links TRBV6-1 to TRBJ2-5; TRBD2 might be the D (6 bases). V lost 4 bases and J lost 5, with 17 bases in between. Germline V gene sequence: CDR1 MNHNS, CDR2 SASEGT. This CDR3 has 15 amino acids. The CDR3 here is CASSGARGLEETQYF. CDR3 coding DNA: TGTGCCAGCAGTGGAGCAAGGGGACTTGAGGAGACCCAGTACTTC.

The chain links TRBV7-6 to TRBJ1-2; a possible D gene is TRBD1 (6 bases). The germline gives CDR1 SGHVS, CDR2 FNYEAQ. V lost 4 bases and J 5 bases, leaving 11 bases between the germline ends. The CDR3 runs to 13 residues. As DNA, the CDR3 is TGTGCCAGCAGCTCGCAGGGGAAATATGGCTACACCTTC. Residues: CASSSQGKYGYTF.

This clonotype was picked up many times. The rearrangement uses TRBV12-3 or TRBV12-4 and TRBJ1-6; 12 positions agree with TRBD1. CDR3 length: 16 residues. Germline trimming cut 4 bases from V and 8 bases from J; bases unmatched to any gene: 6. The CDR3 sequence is CASSSGQGAGYSPLHF. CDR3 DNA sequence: TGTGCCAGCAGTTCGGGACAGGGGGCTGGTTATTCACCCCTCCACTTT.

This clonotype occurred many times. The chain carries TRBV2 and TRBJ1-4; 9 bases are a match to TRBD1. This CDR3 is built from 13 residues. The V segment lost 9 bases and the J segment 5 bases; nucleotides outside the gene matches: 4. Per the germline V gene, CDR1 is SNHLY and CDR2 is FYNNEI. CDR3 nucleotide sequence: TGTGCCAGGGCGGGACAGGGCAATGAAAAACTGTTTTTT. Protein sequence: CARAGQGNEKLFF.

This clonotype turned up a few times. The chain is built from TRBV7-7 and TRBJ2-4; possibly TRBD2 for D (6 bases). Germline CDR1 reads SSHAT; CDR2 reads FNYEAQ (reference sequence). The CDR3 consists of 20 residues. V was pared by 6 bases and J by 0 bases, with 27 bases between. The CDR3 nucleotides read TGTGCCAGCAGTGACCCAGGACTACTATTACGGGAACTAGCCAAAAACATTCAGTACTTC. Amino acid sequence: CASSDPGLLLRELAKNIQYF.